This paragraph reports one T cell receptor (beta chain). Its antigen remains unidentified. This entry is derived from a study of shared clonotypes between healthy human individuals. Study findings and constraints: Sharing across four donors was highest in naive CD4 (roughly 5%) and lowest in memory CD8 (around 0.4%). Blood was the only sampled material, and tissue repertoires likely differ.

This table comes from immunoSEQ multiplex PCR, and its TCRdb copy is limited to in-frame clones, with some not included. The sample lists about 1.5 million clones, around 98% occurring once. CD45RA+ naive and CD45RA-negative memory subsets were separated from CD4+ cells. This CDR3 has 17 amino acids. V lost 2 bases and J 0 bases, leaving 14 bases between the germline ends. Per the germline V gene, CDR1 is LNHDA and CDR2 is SQIVND (reference sequence). The chain links TRBV19 to TRBJ1-5, with D hard to call. Input material: naive CD4+ T cells sorted from blood. Subset described: CD45RA+ positively selected. The sequence derives from a man aged 25 to 40 in good health. CDR3 protein: CASSIPPKGYSNQPQHF. The CDR3 DNA follows: TGTGCCAGTAGTATACCCCCGAAGGGATATAGCAATCAGCCCCAGCATTTT.